Shown below are 23 T cell receptor beta chains from a single sample sequenced in a study of T cell responses to AZD1222 COVID-19 vaccine. The repertoire was sequenced with immunoSEQ multiplex PCR; TCRdb's copy has only in-frame clones and lacks some. The table shows 150,000 to 190,000 clones, with 90% to 95% occurring only once. The source material was peripheral blood, sampled 28 days after the second AZD1222 dose. The receptors stem from an adult who received the AZD1222 COVID-19 vaccine.

The chain couples TRBV2 to TRBJ1-1; the D is unclear. CDR1 SNHLY and CDR2 FYNNEI come from the germline V gene. The CDR3 extends over 14 amino acids. Trimming cost V 3 bases and J 0 bases, with 8 bases left between them. The CDR3 nucleotides read TGTGCCAGCAGTGACCCGTACATGAACACTGAAGCTTTCTTT. Its translation: CASSDPYMNTEAFF.

The rearrangement uses TRBV30 and TRBJ2-3, with 10 bases aligning to TRBD2. The trim removed 4 bases at V and 0 bases at J, leaving 4 bases unmatched. CDR1 and CDR2 from the germline V gene are GTSNPN and SVGIG (reference sequence). The CDR3 runs 15 residues. The chain's CDR3 is CAWTSGGLSTDTQYF. Here the CDR3 DNA reads TGTGCCTGGACTAGCGGGGGCCTTAGCACAGATACGCAGTATTTT.

A single count supports this clone. This chain uses TRBV2 with TRBJ1-2; TRBD1 is a possible D gene (5 bases). Trimming pared 4 bases from V and 7 bases from J, leaving 10 bases between. Per the germline V gene, CDR1 is SNHLY and CDR2 is FYNNEI. The CDR3 contains 12 residues. As DNA, the CDR3 is TGTGCCAGCAGTGTTGGGGCAGGTGGCTACACCTTC. It yields the protein CASSVGAGGYTF.

The CDR3: CASSDLSWGSKSATEAFF. Here the CDR3 DNA reads TGTGCCAGCAGCGATCTTTCGTGGGGAAGTAAGTCGGCCACTGAAGCTTTCTTT. The rearrangement joins TRBV3-1 (or the pseudogene TRBV3-2) to TRBJ1-1; no reliable D call. V shed 5 bases and J shed 4 bases, with 26 bases lying between them. Looked up from germline, CDR1 is LGHDT and CDR2 is YNNKEL (reference sequence). This CDR3 has 18 residues.

V gene TRBV11-2 combines with J gene TRBJ1-4, with no clear D. Trimming took off 4 bases at V and 8 bases at J, with 8 bases between the two ends. The CDR3 loop spans 12 amino acids. In germline, CDR1 is SGHAT, CDR2 FQNNGV. CDR3 coding DNA: TGTGCCAGCAGCTGGACTGGGGAAAAACTGTTTTTT. Translation gives CASSWTGEKLFF.

There are a few counts of this clone. This sequence joins TRBV18 and TRBJ2-1, with D possibly matching TRBD2 (6 bases). Trimming pared 4 bases from V and 8 bases from J, leaving 15 bases between. Per the germline V gene, CDR1 is KGHSH and CDR2 is LQKENI. This CDR3 contains 14 residues. CDR3 bases: TGTGCCAGCTCACTAGACCGGGACTCGGATGAGCAGTTCTTC. Its protein product is CASSLDRDSDEQFF.

This chain connects TRBV2 to TRBJ1-1, with D unresolved. The CDR3 runs 12 residues. V was shortened by 5 bases and J by 10 bases, with 14 bases between the two germline ends. Germline-derived CDR1 and CDR2 are SNHLY and FYNNEI. CDR3 sequence: CASSLGMGRAFF. As DNA, the CDR3 is TGTGCCAGCAGTCTGGGCATGGGAAGAGCTTTCTTT.

The genes are TRBV3-1 (or the pseudogene TRBV3-2) and TRBJ2-7, with TRBD2 matching over 13 bases. Unmatched junction bases numbered 4, after V lost 4 bases and J lost 4 bases. Germline V gene data show CDR1 as LGHDT and CDR2 as YNNKEL (reference sequence). There are 15 residues in the CDR3. The CDR3 nucleotides read TGTGCCAGCAGCCGGGGGACTAGCGGGATATACGAGCAGTACTTC. It translates to CASSRGTSGIYEQYF.

J is TRBJ2-3 and V is TRBV5-6; D is ambiguous. V was trimmed by 4 bases and J by 2 bases, leaving 14 bases between them. This CDR3 contains 15 residues. CDR1 and CDR2 (germline): SGHDT, YYEEEE. The CDR3 DNA reads TGTGCCAGCAGCGCCCTGCAAAGAGCCACAGATACGCAGTATTTT. As protein: CASSALQRATDTQYF.

About this clone: One end of the junction does not line up with germline, which may come from a read error. The rearrangement uses TRBV11-2 and TRBJ2-7; D is perhaps TRBD1 or TRBD2 (5 bases each). This CDR3 has 14 residues. CDR1 and CDR2 from the germline V gene are SGHAT and FQNNGV. The CDR3, as DNA: TGTGCCAGCAGCTTAGACGACAGTCGGGACCTATCGTGGTTC. This sequence encodes CASSLDDSRDLSWF. The whole variable domain, remainder taken from reference TRBV11-2 and TRBJ2-7, is EAGVAQSPRYKIIEKRQSVAFWCNPISGHATLYWYQQILGQGPKLLIQFQNNGVVDDSQLPKDRFSAERLKGVDSTLKIQPAKLEDSAVYLCASSLDDSRDLSWFGPGTRLTVT.

This sequence joins TRBV27 and TRBJ1-4; D remains ambiguous. Looked up from germline, CDR1 is MNHEY and CDR2 is SMNVEV (reference sequence). The CDR3 totals 15 residues. Trimming stripped 6 bases from V and 0 bases from J, with 11 bases between. This CDR3 reads CASRDWAATNEKLFF. In nucleotides, the CDR3 is TGTGCCAGCAGGGACTGGGCTGCAACTAATGAAAAACTGTTTTTT.

This sequence joins TRBV4-1 and TRBJ1-5, with 7 positions matching TRBD1. The ends lost 2 bases at V and 1 base at J; junction bases unmatched: 2. The CDR3 runs to 15 residues. Germline assignment: CDR1 MGHRA and CDR2 YSYEKL. CDR3 DNA sequence: TGCGCCAGCAGCCAAACAGGGGCGAGCAATCAGCCCCAGCATTTT. Translated: CASSQTGASNQPQHF.

The chain couples TRBV28 to TRBJ1-5; 10 bases agree with TRBD1. CDR1 is MDHEN, CDR2 SYDVKM, per germline. The CDR3 is 15 amino acids. Trimming cost V 4 bases and J 4 bases; bases outside gene matches: 4. The CDR3 coding sequence is TGTGCCAGCAGTTGGGGGACAGGGGCGAATCAGCCCCAGCATTTT. This translates into CASSWGTGANQPQHF.

The V gene is TRBV27, the J gene TRBJ2-7; D is perhaps TRBD1 (6 bases). The length of the CDR3 is 13 residues. V lost 3 bases and J lost 3, with 9 bases in between. Germline lookup yields CDR1 MNHEY and CDR2 SMNVEV (reference sequence). The CDR3 loop is CASSLLQGYEQYF. As DNA, the CDR3 is TGTGCCAGCAGTTTGTTACAGGGCTACGAGCAGTACTTC.

CDR3: CASSSRRQTNTGELFF. The CDR3, as DNA: TGTGCCAGTAGTAGTCGTCGGCAGACGAACACCGGGGAGCTGTTTTTT. This chain uses TRBV19 with TRBJ2-2; D unresolved. CDR1 is LNHDA, CDR2 SQIVND, per germline (reference sequence). V was cut by 4 bases and J by 0 bases, with 12 bases left in between. This CDR3 region has 16 residues.

This chain uses TRBV19 with TRBJ1-2; weak D call: TRBD1 (5 bases). The CDR3 sequence is 15 residues long. Looked up from germline, CDR1 is LNHDA and CDR2 is SQIVND (reference sequence). With 10 bases removed from V and 4 bases from J, the gap between germline ends came to 22 bases. The CDR3 coding sequence is TGTGCCACTAACCTCGCGGGTGGGGCCCTCTATGGCTACACCTTC. This translates into CATNLAGGALYGYTF.

The rearrangement links TRBV6-5 to TRBJ1-4; D ambiguous. CDR3 size: 11 residues. V dropped 6 bases and J dropped 3 bases, with 2 bases sitting between them. CDR1 is MNHEY, CDR2 SVGAGI, per germline. The CDR3 loop is CASRANEKLFF. In nucleotides, the CDR3 is TGTGCCAGCAGAGCTAATGAAAAACTGTTTTTT.

The chain recombines TRBV7-8 with TRBJ2-5; 12 nucleotides align to TRBD1. Germline loops: CDR1 SGHVS, CDR2 FQNEAQ. The junction had 12 bases not matched to a gene; V was cut back by 2 bases and J by 5 bases. The CDR3 is 18 residues long. The chain's CDR3 is CASSLSISGTGGRETQYF. The CDR3 DNA sequence: TGTGCCAGCAGCTTATCAATCTCCGGGACAGGGGGCAGGGAGACCCAGTACTTC.

The chain employs TRBV7-6 and TRBJ2-1; weak D call: TRBD2 (6 bases). Germline CDR1 and CDR2: SGHVS and FNYEAQ. The CDR3 is 15 residues long. V was pared by 5 bases and J by 3 bases, with 14 bases between. This CDR3 reads CASSPPSGVYNEQFF. The CDR3 DNA reads as TGTGCCAGCAGCCCACCGTCGGGGGTCTACAATGAGCAGTTCTTC.

This chain uses TRBV28 with TRBJ2-7; possibly TRBD1 for D (7 bases). Germline V lookup: CDR1 MDHEN, CDR2 SYDVKM. Trimming pared 2 bases from V and 4 bases from J, leaving 15 bases between. The CDR3 has 15 amino acids. In DNA form, the CDR3 reads TGTGCCAGCAGTTTAGGGGGGACAGTACGATACGAGCAGTACTTC. Residues: CASSLGGTVRYEQYF.

The chain recombines TRBV9 with TRBJ2-6; D is uncertain. Per germline, CDR1 SGDLS and CDR2 YYNGEE. The V end was cut by 4 bases, the J end by 0 bases, with 11 bases between. The CDR3 loop spans 16 amino acids. The CDR3 loop is CASSNTKNSGANVLTF. DNA for the CDR3: TGTGCCAGCAGCAACACAAAAAACTCTGGGGCCAACGTCCTGACTTTC.

This chain links TRBV7-9 with TRBJ2-7, with a weak D call TRBD1 (6 bases). Germline V gene sequence: CDR1 SEHNR, CDR2 FQNEAQ (reference sequence). The V and J ends lost 7 bases and 4 bases respectively, with 14 bases between them. CDR3 length: 13 amino acids. The CDR3 DNA is TGTGCCAGCAAAACAGGGCACGGGTACGAGCAGTACTTC. Protein sequence: CASKTGHGYEQYF.

The chain employs TRBV18 and TRBJ2-1; unclear D gene. V was trimmed by 2 bases and J by 9 bases, leaving 5 bases between them. The germline V gene has CDR1 KGHSH and CDR2 LQKENI. This CDR3 is 11 amino acids long. Here the CDR3 DNA reads TGTGCCAGCTCACCAGGGTTTGAGCAGTTCTTC. Its translation is CASSPGFEQFF.